This TCR beta chain came from a study of CD8 T cells in ankylosing spondylitis (dated by TCRdb to 2017 to 2019). About the study as a whole: T cell receptor beta repertoires were profiled in healthy donors and ankylosing spondylitis patients so that disease-linked TCR variants could be found. Samples of peripheral blood were taken, and for ankylosing spondylitis patients, synovial fluid was collected as well. The full study cohort was made up of 25 ankylosing spondylitis patients and around 100 healthy donors.

This clonotype was counted ten times or more. No cognate antigen has been identified for it. Nothing much larger sits one base from this clone, and base qualities are not available. The study at large found these results: Blood from ankylosing spondylitis patients appeared to be characterized by a TCR beta motif made up of under ten highly homologous amino acid variants. The disease-linked clones were reported as significantly enriched in matched synovial fluid samples from ankylosing spondylitis patients. In peripheral blood, the disease-linked clones were found at relatively low frequencies and had a CD8+ phenotype. Some motif variants had previously been reported in the synovial fluid and blood of reactive arthritis patients, which suggests shared mechanisms of disease initiation.

The CDR3 goes from the cysteine to the phenylalanine over 15 residues. Kept here is only the CDR3 DNA, which spans 45 bases and is read in frame from base 1. Trimming takes 2 bases off V and 7 bases off J; junction bases not matched to a gene: 10. Per the germline V gene, SGHRS is the CDR1 and YFSETQ is the CDR2. Sequencing instrument: Illumina HiSeq 2500. TCR beta libraries were prepared by quantitative 5'-RACE with molecular barcodes. Turning to the authors' computational methods: To identify disease-linked TCR variants, a new computational method was used, one built on a probabilistic model of VDJ rearrangement. The raw public data were reprocessed by TCRdb itself: fastp quality trimming at Q25, MiXCR clonotype calling, in-frame beta chains only. Here each entry gathers all rows of one CDR3 protein and keeps the most common genes and DNA. The V and J calls here are based on TCRdb, not the publication. The sample table contains tens of thousands of distinct CDR3 sequences; only one count was recorded for 9.5% to 12% of them. The ten largest clones capture around 1.5% of the sample.

The receptor chain draws on TRBV5-1 and TRBJ1-1; the junction holds 8 bases that match TRBD1. This clonotype was sampled from a male donor with ankylosing spondylitis or in good health (not recorded which). The specimen was blood, either unsorted or a sorted T cell fraction (not recorded which). Here the CDR3 is given as CASSFGGGTGYEAFF. The nucleotides are TGCGCCAGCAGCTTTGGTGGGGGGACAGGTTATGAAGCTTTCTTT.